This T cell receptor (beta chain) came from a study of control samples from healthy donors and cancer patients. TCRdb keeps only in-frame clones here, not all; method: immunoSEQ multiplex PCR. The table has under 20,000 clones, 86% seen once. This TCR was sampled from a woman aged 65 to 85 with colorectal cancer. The sequencing sample was made of PBMCs.

CDR3 protein: CASSPGTSVFYEQYF. CDR3 DNA sequence: TGTGCCAGCTCACCCGGGACTAGCGTCTTCTACGAGCAGTACTTC. The chain has TRBV18 and TRBJ2-7; 10 bases are a match to TRBD2. Germline assignment: CDR1 KGHSH and CDR2 LQKENI. This CDR3 is built from 15 residues. Trimming cost V 3 bases and J 3 bases; bases outside gene matches: 5.